The sample holds a few counts of the clone carrying this TCR beta chain. No antigen is known for it. V shed 7 bases and J 4 bases; nucleotides not matched to a gene: 5. CDR1 and CDR2 (germline): SQVTM, ANQGSEA. This CDR3 is built from 13 residues. Study-level results: Tumor-infiltrating Treg TCR alpha and beta sequences overlapped most with tumor naive CD4+ T cells, then blood naive. Tumor memory CD4+ T cell TCR gene usage was found to cluster with blood and lymph node memory CD4+ cells and with lymph node naive CD4+ cells.

Constant-region reverse primers amplified full-length variable regions, followed by semi-nested Nested Universal Primer A PCR. Via MiXCR, TCRdb re-called the 5' RACE reads, giving one row per CDR3 protein. The sample records under 60,000 distinct CDR3 sequences, around 26% being singletons. CD25-based Treg depletion was applied to purified naive CD4+ T cells. The origin of this receptor is a female donor with breast cancer. The chain recombines TRBV29-1 with TRBJ2-1, with 9 bases lining up with TRBD2. The sample taken for sequencing was naive CD4+ T cells sorted from blood. Documented subset: naive CD4+ T cells, CD4+CD45RA+CD25-. This CDR3 reads CSGETSGYNEQFF. The CDR3 coding sequence is TGCAGCGGTGAGACTAGCGGATACAATGAGCAGTTCTTC.